Listed here are 26 T cell receptor beta chains from one sample, sequenced in a study of blood T cells in healthy people across ages. A second roughly 7 to 11 cycle PCR used barcoded and J-beta primers. TCRdb used MiXCR to reprocess the 5' RACE reads, holding one entry per CDR3 protein. The sample consists of about 930,000 distinct CDR3 sequences, about 29% of them appearing once. The same specimen was also included in a second study, on T cells of mothers and their children.

Sequencing used blood. The receptors stem from a woman aged 40 to 55 in good health.

This clonotype turned up a few times. The chain combines TRBV20-1 with TRBJ2-2; 12 bases map to TRBD1. The CDR3 runs to 16 residues. Germline CDR1 DFQATT, CDR2 SNEGSKA (reference sequence). V shed 5 bases and J 5 bases; nucleotides not matched to a gene: 9. The CDR3 nucleotides read TGCAGTGCTTCCCCAGGGACAGGGGGCTGGACCGGGGAGCTGTTTTTT. It yields the protein CSASPGTGGWTGELFF.

This clonotype was found a few times. CDR3 amino acids: CSAADPRQGGNQPQHF. The CDR3 DNA is TGCAGTGCTGCCGATCCCCGGCAGGGTGGCAATCAGCCCCAGCATTTT. The J gene is TRBJ1-5, the V gene TRBV20-1, with D tentatively TRBD1 (5 bases). The V end was cut by 5 bases, the J end by 2 bases, with 19 bases between. Germline V gene lookup returns CDR1 DFQATT and CDR2 SNEGSKA (reference sequence). The CDR3 is made up of 16 amino acids.

In this sample, this clonotype turned up a few times. The chain employs TRBV9 and TRBJ2-1; D is possibly TRBD1 (6 bases). Germline V gene data show CDR1 as SGDLS and CDR2 as YYNGEE. This CDR3 spans 16 amino acids. Trimming left V 3 bases short and J 8 bases short, with 21 bases between. The CDR3 bases are TGTGCCAGCAGCGCCCGGACAGCGAGGGGTATCCATGAGCAGTTCTTC. It encodes CASSARTARGIHEQFF.

The chain is built from TRBV27 and TRBJ1-2, with a weak D call TRBD1 (6 bases). The V gene lost 5 bases and the J gene lost 6 bases, with 16 bases spanning the gap. Germline assignment: CDR1 MNHEY and CDR2 SMNVEV (reference sequence). CDR3 length: 14 residues. CDR3: CASSPYSGGHGYTF. The DNA of the CDR3 is TGTGCCAGCAGTCCCTATTCGGGGGGCCATGGCTACACCTTC.

V is TRBV6-4 and J is TRBJ2-3; the match to TRBD2 covers 7 bases. Losses at the gene ends were 4 bases for V and 2 bases for J; bases not matched to a gene: 6. The germline CDR1 and CDR2 sequences are MRHNA and SNTAGT. There are 15 residues in the CDR3. The CDR3 is CASSVGAGDTDTQYF. Here the CDR3 DNA reads TGTGCCAGCAGTGTCGGGGCGGGAGACACAGATACGCAGTATTTT.

In this sample, this clonotype turned up many times. The V gene is TRBV21-1, the J gene TRBJ2-7. TRBV21-1 is labeled a pseudogene. CDR3 length: 12 amino acids. The CDR3 loop reads CASSKRSYEQYF. Here the CDR3 DNA reads TGTGCCAGCAGCAAGCGGTCCTACGAGCAGTACTTC.

This clonotype has more than one count but fewer than ten. The chain joins TRBV5-1 to TRBJ2-2; 8 bases are a match to TRBD2. This CDR3 region has 16 residues. In germline, CDR1 is SGHRS, CDR2 YFSETQ. J lost 3 bases, V lost 0 bases, and 4 bases had no gene match. This chain's CDR3 is CASSLVSGDYTGELFF. CDR3 bases: TGCGCCAGCAGCTTGGTTAGCGGGGACTACACCGGGGAGCTGTTTTTT.

The chain recombines TRBV4-3 with TRBJ2-1; TRBD1 agrees at 10 bases. Trimming cost V 6 bases and J 13 bases; bases outside gene matches: 12. The CDR3 has 14 residues. Germline V CDR1 and CDR2: LGHNA, YSLEER. CDR3: CASRSGTGEETQFF. The CDR3 DNA follows: TGCGCCAGCAGGTCCGGGACAGGGGAAGAGACCCAGTTCTTC.

This clonotype was seen only a few times. The chain uses TRBV11-2 and TRBJ2-4, with a possible D match to TRBD1 (5 bases). The J call may be in error: the DNA end matches TRBJ2-7 better. Germline V CDR1 and CDR2: SGHAT, FQNNGV. The CDR3 runs 14 residues. CDR3 region: CASSLQQVTYEQYF. Written as DNA, the CDR3 is TGTGCCAGCAGCTTACAACAGGTAACCTACGAGCAGTACTTC.

In this sample, this clonotype turned up a few times. The chain couples TRBV7-9 to TRBJ2-7; the match to TRBD2 covers 9 bases. The V segment lost 1 base and the J segment 2 bases; nucleotides outside the gene matches: 6. The germline gives CDR1 SEHNR, CDR2 FQNEAQ (reference sequence). This CDR3 comprises 16 residues. CDR3 amino acids: CASSLEFGTSPYEQYF. The CDR3 DNA reads TGTGCCAGCAGCTTAGAGTTCGGGACTAGCCCCTACGAGCAGTACTTC.

This clonotype was picked up a small number of times. V and J are TRBV20-1 and TRBJ1-4; D is undetermined. V was clipped by 5 bases and J by 5 bases, with 6 bases between them. The CDR3 contains 11 residues. Germline CDR1 is DFQATT and CDR2 is SNEGSKA (reference sequence). The CDR3 DNA follows: TGCAGTGCTGCGGCCAATGAAAAACTGTTTTTT. Its protein is CSAAANEKLFF.

With regard to this clonotype: A much more abundant neighbour one base away suggests this may be a read error. The rearrangement uses TRBV27 and TRBJ2-6, with D maybe TRBD2 (5 bases). CDR1 and CDR2 from the germline V gene are MNHEY and SMNVEV (reference sequence). The CDR3 covers 12 residues. The CDR3 here is CASSTRANVRTF. The CDR3 DNA reads TGTGCCAGCAGTACTAGGGCCAACGTCCGGACTTTC.

This clonotype was observed a few times. CDR3 DNA: TGTGCCAGCAGTGTTTTCGGACAGGCCGGCTCTGGGGCCAACGTCCTGACTTTC. This gives the protein CASSVFGQAGSGANVLTF. V usage is TRBV25-1 and J usage is TRBJ2-6; TRBD1 matches 7 bases. The junction had 9 bases not matched to a gene; V was cut back by 4 bases and J by 0 bases. Germline V gene data show CDR1 as MGHDK and CDR2 as SYGVNS. This CDR3 is built from 18 residues.

The chain joins TRBV7-9 to TRBJ1-2, with no clear D. Trimming took 5 bases from V and 8 from J, leaving 21 bases between them. The CDR3 covers 15 residues. Germline CDR1 SEHNR, CDR2 FQNEAQ (reference sequence). CDR3 sequence: CASSDRWTDYVGYTF. As DNA, the CDR3 is TGTGCCAGCAGCGACCGGTGGACGGACTATGTCGGCTACACCTTC.

This rearrangement joins TRBV28 to TRBJ2-7, with D possibly being TRBD1 (5 bases). CDR1 is MDHEN and CDR2 is SYDVKM in the germline V gene. The CDR3 is 14 residues long. The V end was cut by 3 bases, the J end by 3 bases, with 12 bases between. The CDR3, as DNA: TGTGCCAGCAGTTTTCGGTCAGGGAACTACGAGCAGTACTTC. Encoded protein: CASSFRSGNYEQYF.

The table lists this clonotype with many counts. This sequence joins TRBV6-1 and TRBJ2-5; 10 bases fit TRBD1. J lost 5 bases, V lost 6 bases, and 6 bases had no gene match. The CDR3 has 14 amino acids. Germline V gene lookup returns CDR1 MNHNS and CDR2 SASEGT. CDR3 in amino acids: CASRTGGSGETQYF. The CDR3 DNA is TGTGCCAGCAGGACAGGGGGCTCGGGCGAGACCCAGTACTTC.

The rearrangement joins TRBV30 to TRBJ2-1; possibly TRBD2 for D (5 bases). The germline V and J ends were trimmed by 4 bases and 9 bases, with 16 bases remaining between them. This CDR3 has 13 amino acids. Germline V gene data show CDR1 as GTSNPN and CDR2 as SVGIG (reference sequence). The DNA for the CDR3 is TGTGCCTGGAAGGAGGCAGGTTTCACTGAGCAGTTCTTC. Its translation: CAWKEAGFTEQFF.

This clonotype came up a few times. V gene TRBV29-1 combines with J gene TRBJ1-2; 8 bases fit TRBD1. The CDR3 has 13 residues. Germline V gene sequence: CDR1 SQVTM, CDR2 ANQGSEA. The DNA for the CDR3 is TGCATCGGGCGGGACAGGTCGAACTATGGCTACACCTTC. Protein sequence: CIGRDRSNYGYTF.

In its sample, this clonotype was seen many times. J is TRBJ2-7 and V is TRBV5-1; TRBD1 matches 8 bases. The CDR3 is 14 amino acids. The V segment lost 2 bases and the J segment 6 bases; nucleotides outside the gene matches: 7. Germline V CDR1 and CDR2: SGHRS, YFSETQ. The CDR3 region is CASSFLGTGGEQYF. The CDR3 DNA follows: TGCGCCAGCAGCTTTCTGGGAACAGGGGGCGAGCAGTACTTC.

There are a few counts of this clonotype. V is TRBV24-1 and J is TRBJ2-3; D is possibly TRBD1 (5 bases). Between the trimmed V and J ends, which lost 5 bases and 5 bases, there was a span of 7 bases. The length of the CDR3 is 12 residues. CDR1 and CDR2 (germline): KGHDR, SFDVKD. CDR3 DNA sequence: TGTGCCACCAGTGCAGGGAAAGATACGCAGTATTTT. Translated, it gives CATSAGKDTQYF.

Many counts were recorded for this clonotype. The gene calls are TRBV2 and TRBJ2-1; D call uncertain. CDR3 size: 11 residues. The germline V and J ends were trimmed by 7 bases and 7 bases, with 8 bases remaining between them. Germline CDR1 reads SNHLY; CDR2 reads FYNNEI. The CDR3 region has the DNA TGTGCCAGCAACAAACCAAATGAGCAGTTCTTC. Its protein is CASNKPNEQFF.

The CDR3 DNA sequence: TGTGCCAGCAGTTCCGGTCCAGCCGGAGGCTACACCTTC. It specifies CASSSGPAGGYTF. The chain links TRBV12-3 or TRBV12-4 to TRBJ1-2; D ambiguous. This CDR3 region has 13 residues. The ends were cut back, 4 bases at V and 8 bases at J, with 14 bases in the middle.

The chain employs TRBV28 and TRBJ2-3; TRBD1 matches at 7 bases. Trimming at V came to 4 bases and at J to 2 bases, leaving 9 bases not matched to a gene. The CDR3 length is 16 residues. Germline assignment: CDR1 MDHEN and CDR2 SYDVKM. The CDR3 protein is CASSSSGQIFTDTQYF. The CDR3 DNA follows: TGTGCCAGCAGTTCATCGGGACAGATATTCACAGATACGCAGTATTTT.

This clonotype occurred a few times. The chain couples TRBV7-2 to TRBJ1-6, with D possibly being TRBD1 (6 bases). Germline CDR1 SGHTA, CDR2 FQGNSA. This CDR3 has 17 residues. V was trimmed by 2 bases and J by 0 bases, leaving 11 bases between them. This CDR3 reads CASSLRDIYSYNSPLHF. Written as DNA, the CDR3 is TGTGCCAGCAGCTTAAGGGACATTTACTCCTATAATTCACCCCTCCACTTT. Looking up the rest from reference TRBV7-2 and TRBJ1-6 gives the full variable domain: GAGVSQSPSNKVTEKGKDVELRCDPISGHTALYWYRQSLGQGLEFLIYFQGNSAPDKSGLPSDRFSAERTGGSVSTLTIQRTQQEDSAVYLCASSLRDIYSYNSPLHFGNGTRLTVT.

This clonotype was found many times. This chain connects TRBV7-2 to TRBJ1-2; no clear D gene. V shed 2 bases and J shed 6 bases, with 13 bases lying between them. The CDR3 is 14 amino acids. CDR1 is SGHTA and CDR2 is FQGNSA in the germline V gene. The CDR3 loop is CASSLRTPVDGYTF. The CDR3 region has the DNA TGTGCCAGCAGCTTAAGGACCCCCGTCGATGGCTACACCTTC.

CDR3 amino acids: CASSLTTYQPQHF. The CDR3 DNA reads TGTGCCAGCAGTTTAACGACCTATCAGCCCCAGCATTTT. The V call is TRBV12-3 or TRBV12-4, the J call TRBJ1-5; D uncertain. Deletions cut 2 bases from V and 5 bases from J, with 7 bases between. The CDR3 totals 13 residues.